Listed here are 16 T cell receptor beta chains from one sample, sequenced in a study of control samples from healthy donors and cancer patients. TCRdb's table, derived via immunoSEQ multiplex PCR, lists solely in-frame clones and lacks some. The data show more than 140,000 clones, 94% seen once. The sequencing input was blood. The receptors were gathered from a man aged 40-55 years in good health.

In nucleotides, the CDR3 is TGCGCCAGCAGCCACCGGGGCCCGGGGGCCTACAATGAGCAGTTCTTC. Translating gives CASSHRGPGAYNEQFF. This chain connects TRBV4-3 to TRBJ2-1; tentative D call: TRBD2 (6 bases). This CDR3 has 16 amino acids. V lost 3 bases to trimming and J lost 2 bases, with 14 bases between them. Germline values: CDR1 LGHNA, CDR2 YSLEER.

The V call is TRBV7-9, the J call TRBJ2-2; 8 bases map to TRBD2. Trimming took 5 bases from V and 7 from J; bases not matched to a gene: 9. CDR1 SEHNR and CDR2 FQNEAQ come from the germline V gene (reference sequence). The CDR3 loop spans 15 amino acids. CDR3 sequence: CASSEAGTRGGELFF. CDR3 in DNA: TGTGCCAGCAGCGAAGCCGGGACTAGAGGCGGGGAGCTGTTTTTT.

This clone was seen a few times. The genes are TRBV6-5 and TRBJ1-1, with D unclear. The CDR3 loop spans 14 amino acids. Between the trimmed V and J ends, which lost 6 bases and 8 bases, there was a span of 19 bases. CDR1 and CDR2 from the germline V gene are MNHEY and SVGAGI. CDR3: CASSYDLGLPEAFF. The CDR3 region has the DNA TGTGCCAGCAGCTACGACCTTGGACTTCCCGAAGCTTTCTTT.

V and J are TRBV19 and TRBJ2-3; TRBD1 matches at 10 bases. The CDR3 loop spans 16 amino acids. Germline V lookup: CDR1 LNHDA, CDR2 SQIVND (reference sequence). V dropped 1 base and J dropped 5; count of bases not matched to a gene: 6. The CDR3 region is CASSIGLTGGIDTQYF. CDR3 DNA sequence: TGTGCCAGTAGTATAGGCTTGACAGGGGGCATAGATACGCAGTATTTT.

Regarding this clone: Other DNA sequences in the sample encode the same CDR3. This chain's CDR3 is CASSYSRGTEAFF. The CDR3 DNA reads as TGTGCCAGCAGTTACTCTCGGGGAACTGAAGCTTTCTTT. The chain uses TRBV6-2 or TRBV6-3 and TRBJ1-1; D unresolved. Per the germline V gene, CDR1 is MNHEY and CDR2 is SVGEGT. The ends were cut back, 0 bases at V and 5 bases at J, with 7 bases in the middle. The CDR3 contains 13 residues.

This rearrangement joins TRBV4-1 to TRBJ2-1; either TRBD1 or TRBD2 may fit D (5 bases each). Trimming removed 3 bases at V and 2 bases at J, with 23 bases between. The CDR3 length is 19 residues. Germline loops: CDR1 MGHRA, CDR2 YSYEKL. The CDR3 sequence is CASSHKIGVDSGPYNEQFF. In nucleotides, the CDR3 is TGCGCCAGCAGCCACAAGATAGGGGTCGATTCGGGGCCCTACAATGAGCAGTTCTTC.

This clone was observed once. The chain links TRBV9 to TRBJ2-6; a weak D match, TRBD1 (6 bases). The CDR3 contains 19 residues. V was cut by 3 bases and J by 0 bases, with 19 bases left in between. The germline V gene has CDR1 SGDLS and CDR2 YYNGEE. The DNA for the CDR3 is TGTGCCAGCAGCGAACCGACAGGTATCCTCACCTCTGGGGCCAACGTCCTGACTTTC. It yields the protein CASSEPTGILTSGANVLTF.

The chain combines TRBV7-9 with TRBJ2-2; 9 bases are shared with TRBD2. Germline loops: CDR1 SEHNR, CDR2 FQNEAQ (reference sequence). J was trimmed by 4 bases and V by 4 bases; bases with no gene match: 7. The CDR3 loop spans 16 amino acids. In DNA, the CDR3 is TGTGCCAGCAGCTCGACCGTGCGGGGGGGCACCGGGGAGCTGTTTTTT. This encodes CASSSTVRGGTGELFF.

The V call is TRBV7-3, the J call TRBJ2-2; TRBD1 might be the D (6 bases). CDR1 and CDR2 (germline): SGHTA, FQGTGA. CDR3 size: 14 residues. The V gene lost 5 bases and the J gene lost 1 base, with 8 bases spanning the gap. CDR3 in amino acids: CASSQGQNTGELFF. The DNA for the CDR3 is TGTGCCAGCAGCCAGGGACAGAACACCGGGGAGCTGTTTTTT.

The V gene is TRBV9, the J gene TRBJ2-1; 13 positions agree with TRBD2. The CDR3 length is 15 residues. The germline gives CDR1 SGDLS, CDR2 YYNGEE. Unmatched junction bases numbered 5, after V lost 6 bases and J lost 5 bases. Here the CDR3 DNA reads TGTGCCAGCAACGGACTAGCGGGAGACCACAATGAGCAGTTCTTC. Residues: CASNGLAGDHNEQFF.

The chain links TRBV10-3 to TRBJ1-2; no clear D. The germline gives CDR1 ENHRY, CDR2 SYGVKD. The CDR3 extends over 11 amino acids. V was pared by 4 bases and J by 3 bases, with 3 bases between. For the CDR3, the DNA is TGTGCCATCAGTGCCGACTATGGCTACACCTTC. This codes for CAISADYGYTF.

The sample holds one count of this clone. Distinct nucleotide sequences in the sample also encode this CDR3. Written as DNA, the CDR3 is TGTGCCAGCAGTTACGGAGAGACCCAGTACTTC. It specifies CASSYGETQYF. V usage is TRBV6-2 or TRBV6-3 and J usage is TRBJ2-5, with D unresolved. The CDR3 extends over 11 amino acids. CDR1 is MNHEY and CDR2 is SVGEGT in the germline V gene. V was cut by 2 bases and J by 4 bases, with 2 bases left in between.

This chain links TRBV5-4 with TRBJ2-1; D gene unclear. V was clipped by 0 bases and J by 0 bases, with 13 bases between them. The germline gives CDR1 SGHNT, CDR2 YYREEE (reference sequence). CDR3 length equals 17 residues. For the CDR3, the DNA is TGTGCCAGCAGCTTGGACAGTGGGGTCCCCTCCTACAATGAGCAGTTCTTC. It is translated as CASSLDSGVPSYNEQFF. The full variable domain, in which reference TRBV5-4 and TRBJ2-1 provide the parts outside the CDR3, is ETGVTQSPTHLIKTRGQQVTLRCSSQSGHNTVSWYQQALGQGPQFIFQYYREEENGRGNFPPRFSGLQFPNYSSELNVNALELDDSALYLCASSLDSGVPSYNEQFFGPGTRLTVL.

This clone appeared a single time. CDR3 nucleotides: TGTGCCAGCAGCTTAGAAGGGGGTCAGGGACATTATAATTCACCCCTCCACTTT. This gives the protein CASSLEGGQGHYNSPLHF. The chain uses TRBV11-2 and TRBJ1-6; D is possibly TRBD1 (6 bases). Trimming left V 0 bases short and J 4 bases short, with 16 bases between. The CDR3 runs to 18 residues. Germline V CDR1 and CDR2: SGHAT, FQNNGV. The entire variable domain, with the rest obtained from reference TRBV11-2 and TRBJ1-6, is as follows: EAGVAQSPRYKIIEKRQSVAFWCNPISGHATLYWYQQILGQGPKLLIQFQNNGVVDDSQLPKDRFSAERLKGVDSTLKIQPAKLEDSAVYLCASSLEGGQGHYNSPLHFGNGTRLTVT.

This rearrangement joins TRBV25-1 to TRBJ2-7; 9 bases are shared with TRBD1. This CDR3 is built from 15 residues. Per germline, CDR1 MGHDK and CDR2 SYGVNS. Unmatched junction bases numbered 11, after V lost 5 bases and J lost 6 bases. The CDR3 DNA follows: TGTGCCAGCAGTACCCCGGGACAGGGAAGCTGCGAGCAGTACTTC. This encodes CASSTPGQGSCEQYF.

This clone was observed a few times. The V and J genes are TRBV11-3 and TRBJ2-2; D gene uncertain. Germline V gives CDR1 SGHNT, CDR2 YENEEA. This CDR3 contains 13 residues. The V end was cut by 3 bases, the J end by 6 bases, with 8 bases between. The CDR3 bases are TGTGCCAGCAGCTTGGTGGATGCCGGGGAGCTGTTTTTT. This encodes CASSLVDAGELFF.